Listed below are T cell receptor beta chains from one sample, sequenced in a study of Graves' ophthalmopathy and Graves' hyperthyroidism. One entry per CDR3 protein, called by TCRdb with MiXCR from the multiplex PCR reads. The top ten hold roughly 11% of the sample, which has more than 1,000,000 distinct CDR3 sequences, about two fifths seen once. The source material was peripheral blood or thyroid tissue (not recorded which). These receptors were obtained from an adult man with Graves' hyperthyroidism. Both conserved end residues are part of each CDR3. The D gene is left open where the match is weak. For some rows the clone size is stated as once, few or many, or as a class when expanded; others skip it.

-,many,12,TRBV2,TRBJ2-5,TGTGCCAGCAGGGACGAGAAAGAGACCCAGTACTTC,CASRDEKETQYF
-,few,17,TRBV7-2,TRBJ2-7,TGTGCCAGCAGCTTAGCGCAAGGCGGGACAGCAATCTACGAGCAGTACTTC,CASSLAQGGTAIYEQYF
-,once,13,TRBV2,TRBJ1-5,TGTGCCAGCAGTGGAGAGCACAATCAGCCCCAGCATTTT,CASSGEHNQPQHF
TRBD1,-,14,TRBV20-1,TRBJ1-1,TGCAGTGCTAGAGAAGGGACAGAGAACACTGAAGCTTTCTTT,CSAREGTENTEAFF
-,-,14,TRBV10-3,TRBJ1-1,TGTGCCAGCCACTGGGCTTGGGTGGGCAGTGAAGCTTTCTTT,CASHWAWVGSEAFF
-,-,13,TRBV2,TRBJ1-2,TGTGCCAGCAGTGATTGGGACGACTATGGCTACACCTTC,CASSDWDDYGYTF
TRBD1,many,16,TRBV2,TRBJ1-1,TGTGCCAGCAAAGACATCGGGACAGGGTTTAACACTGAAGCTTTCTTT,CASKDIGTGFNTEAFF
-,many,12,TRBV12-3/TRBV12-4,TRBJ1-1,TGTGCCAGCGGCGTCACGCGGACTGAAGCTTTCTTT,CASGVTRTEAFF
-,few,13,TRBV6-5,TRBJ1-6,TGTGCCAGCAACCCAGTCAATAATTCACCCCTCCACTTT,CASNPVNNSPLHF
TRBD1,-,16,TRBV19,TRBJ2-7,TGTGCCAGTAGTACCCAAGGGACAGGGGTAAGCCACGAGCAGTACTTC,CASSTQGTGVSHEQYF
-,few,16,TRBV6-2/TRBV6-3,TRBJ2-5,TGTGCCAGCAGTTACCCCCCCGGGGGATGGGAAGAGACCCAGTACTTC,CASSYPPGGWEETQYF
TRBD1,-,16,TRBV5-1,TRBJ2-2,TGCGCCAGCAGCCCAACCGGGACAGGCTTTGCCGGGGAGCTGTTTTTT,CASSPTGTGFAGELFF
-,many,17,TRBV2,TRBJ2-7,TGTGCCAGCAGTGAGAGCTTCCGGGCCAGCCCACACGGGGAGCAGTACTTC,CASSESFRASPHGEQYF
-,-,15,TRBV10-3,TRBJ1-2,TGTGCCAGCCACGCCGCTGAGTTTTCTAACTATGGCTACACCTTC,CASHAAEFSNYGYTF
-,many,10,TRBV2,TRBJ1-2,TGTGCCAGCATCTCCTCCCAGGTCACCTTC,CASISSQVTF
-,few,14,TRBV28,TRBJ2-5,TGTGCCAGCAGTTTCAGCTATTCGGGGGAGACCCAGTACTTC,CASSFSYSGETQYF
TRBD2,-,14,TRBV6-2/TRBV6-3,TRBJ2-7,TGTGCCAGCAAAGAGGGAGGGCCGCGGAACGAGCAGTACTTC,CASKEGGPRNEQYF
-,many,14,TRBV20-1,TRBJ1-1,TGCAGTGCTAGATCCAAAACAGGGTACACTGAAGCTTTCTTT,CSARSKTGYTEAFF
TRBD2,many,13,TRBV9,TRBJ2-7,TGTGCCAGCGCTAGCGGGACATCCTACGAGCAGTACTTC,CASASGTSYEQYF
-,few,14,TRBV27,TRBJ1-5,TGTGCCAGCAGTTTATCTGGTGGGAATGGACCCCAGCATTTT,CASSLSGGNGPQHF
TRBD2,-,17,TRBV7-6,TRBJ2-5,TGTGCCAGCAGCTTAGCGACTAGCGGGAGTTCTGGCGAGACCCAGTACTTC,CASSLATSGSSGETQYF
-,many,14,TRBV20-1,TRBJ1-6,TGCAGTGCTCCCCTGGCGCGGGGAAATTCACCCCTCCACTTT,CSAPLARGNSPLHF
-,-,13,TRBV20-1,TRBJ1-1,TGCAGTGCTAGTCCTCATGCGGGCACTGAAGCTTTCTTT,CSASPHAGTEAFF
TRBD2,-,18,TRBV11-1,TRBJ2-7,TGTGCCAGCAGTTTCCCCCGGACTAGCGGGAGGGCTAGGTACGAGCAGTACTTC,CASSFPRTSGRARYEQYF
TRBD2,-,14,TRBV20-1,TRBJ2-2,TGCAGTGCTAGAGTTCGGGGGGTGTCCGGGGAGCTGTTTTTT,CSARVRGVSGELFF
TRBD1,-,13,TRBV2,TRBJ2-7,TGTGCCAGCACTATGACAGGGACCTACGAGCAGTACTTC,CASTMTGTYEQYF
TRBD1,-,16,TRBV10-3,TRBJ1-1,TGTGCCATCAGCAGGGACAGCTGGGACGCGGTGGCTGAAGCTTTCTTT,CAISRDSWDAVAEAFF
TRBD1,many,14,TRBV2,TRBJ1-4,TGTGCCAGCAGTGGACAGGGGGAAGGTGAAAAACTGTTTTTT,CASSGQGEGEKLFF
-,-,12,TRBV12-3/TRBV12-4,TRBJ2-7,TGTGCCAGCAGTTACTCCCCCCACGAGCAGTACTTC,CASSYSPHEQYF
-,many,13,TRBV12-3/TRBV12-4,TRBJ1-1,TGTGCCAGCCGTCCTGAGGGGAACACTGAAGCTTTCTTT,CASRPEGNTEAFF
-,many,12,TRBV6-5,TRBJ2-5,TGTGCCAGCAAAGCGTACCAAGAGACCCAGTACTTC,CASKAYQETQYF
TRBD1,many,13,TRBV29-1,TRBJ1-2,TGCAGTGTTCCGGGACAGGGAAACTATGGCTACACCTTC,CSVPGQGNYGYTF
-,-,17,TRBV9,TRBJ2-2,TGTGCCAGCAGCGTTCACCGGACGTCAGCGAACACCGGGGAGCTGTTTTTT,CASSVHRTSANTGELFF
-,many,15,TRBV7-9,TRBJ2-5,TGTGCCAGCATTCCGATCCTCAGGGACCAAGAGACCCAGTACTTC,CASIPILRDQETQYF
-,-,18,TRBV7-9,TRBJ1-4,TGTGCCAGCAGCTCGATCCGGACCCTCGATTCAACTAATGAAAAACTGTTTTTT,CASSSIRTLDSTNEKLFF
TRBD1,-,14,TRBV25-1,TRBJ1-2,TGTGCCAGCCAGAGGACAGGGGCTCAACGTGGCTACACCTTC,CASQRTGAQRGYTF
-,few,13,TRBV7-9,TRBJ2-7,TGTGCCAGCAGCTTATCTTCCGAGTACGAGCAGTACTTC,CASSLSSEYEQYF
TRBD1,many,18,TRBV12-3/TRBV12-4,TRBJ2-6,TGTGCCAGCAGAGGGGACAGGGCGTCGCGTGCTGGGGCCAACGTCCTGACTTTC,CASRGDRASRAGANVLTF
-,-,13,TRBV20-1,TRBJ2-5,TGCAGTGCTAGAGGAGAAAAACCCGGGACCCAGTACTTC,CSARGEKPGTQYF
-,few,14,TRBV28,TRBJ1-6,TGTGCCAGCAGTCCCAAAGCTCCTTATAGACCCCTCCACTTT,CASSPKAPYRPLHF
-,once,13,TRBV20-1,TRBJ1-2,TGCAGTGCGTTTCACAGGAAGGACTATGGCTACACCTTC,CSAFHRKDYGYTF
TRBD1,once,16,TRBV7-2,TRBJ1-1,TGTGCCAGCAGCTCAGTGGACAGGGGGCTTGGAACTGAAGCTTTCTTT,CASSSVDRGLGTEAFF
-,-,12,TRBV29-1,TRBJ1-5,TGCAGCTTGGACCCTAGCAATCAGCCCCAGCATTTT,CSLDPSNQPQHF
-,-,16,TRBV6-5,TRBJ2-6,TGTGCCAGCAGTCCTGCCCGTCCGACTGGGGCCAACGTCCTGACTTTC,CASSPARPTGANVLTF
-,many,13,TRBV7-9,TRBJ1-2,TGTGCCAGCAGCGAACAGGGTGAGGGTGGCTACACCTTC,CASSEQGEGGYTF
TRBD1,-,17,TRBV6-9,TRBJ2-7,TGTGCCAGCAGTTATCCCCCTCACAGGGGGGTAGTCTACGAGCAGTACTTC,CASSYPPHRGVVYEQYF
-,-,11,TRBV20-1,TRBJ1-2,TGCAGTGCTAGGTTGGGGGTGGGGAACACCTTC,CSARLGVGNTF
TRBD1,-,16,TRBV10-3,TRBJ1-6,TGTGCCATCAGTGAGGTCCGGACAGGGGGCGAGCCACCCCTCCACTTT,CAISEVRTGGEPPLHF
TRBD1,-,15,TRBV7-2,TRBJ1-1,TGTGCCAGCAAATTAGCGACAGGGTCGAACACTGAAGCTTTCTTT,CASKLATGSNTEAFF
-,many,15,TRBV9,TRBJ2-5,TGTGCCAGCAGCCCCCAGGACTACCCACAAGAGACCCAGTACTTC,CASSPQDYPQETQYF
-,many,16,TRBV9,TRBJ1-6,TGTGCCAGCAGCGTAGGGGCCGGCGACAAAGGCCTCCCCCTCCACTTT,CASSVGAGDKGLPLHF
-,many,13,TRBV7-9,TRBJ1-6,TGTGCCAGCAGCTTGTTCGTGAATTCACCCCTCCACTTT,CASSLFVNSPLHF
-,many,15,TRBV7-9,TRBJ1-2,TGTGCCAGCAGCTCCGGGACGCTGACCCCCAATGGCTACACCTTC,CASSSGTLTPNGYTF
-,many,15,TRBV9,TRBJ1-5,TGTGCCAGCAGCGAGGGGGGATGGGGGATACAGCCCCAGCATTTT,CASSEGGWGIQPQHF
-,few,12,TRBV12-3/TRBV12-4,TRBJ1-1,TGTGCCAGCAGCGCAGGGTTTACTGAAGCTTTCTTT,CASSAGFTEAFF
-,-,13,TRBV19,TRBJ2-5,TGTGCCAGTAGATCCGTTGGGCAAGAGACCCAGTACTTC,CASRSVGQETQYF
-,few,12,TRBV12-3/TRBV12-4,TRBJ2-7,TGTGCCACTAGTGGTAGCTCCTACGAGCAGTACTTC,CATSGSSYEQYF